The present T cell receptor beta chain was sequenced within a study of T cell responses to AZD1222 COVID-19 vaccine. On this clone itself: Its antigen remains unknown.

Profiled with immunoSEQ multiplex PCR; TCRdb holds only in-frame clones, not every one. The repertoire holds more than 95,000 clones, with approximately 89% as singletons. Findings and limits, study-wide: Nearly half of spike-specific TCRs reportedly target unmutated variant regions. Just five or six AZD1222 recipients tested seropositive at baseline. Regions 160-218 and 743-854 held dominance among vaccine-associated CD4 TCRs, which spanned spike. White British ancestry dominated among donors, who included more females, and clonal diversity was possibly underestimated.

This receptor was identified in an adult who received the MenACWY meningococcal vaccine as a control. The material sequenced was peripheral blood, taken 28 days after the second dose of the MenACWY control vaccine.

The CDR3 loop is CASSYKGGLGEHNDSPLHF. DNA of the CDR3: TGTGCCAGCAGTTATAAGGGCGGGTTAGGGGAGCATAATGATTCACCCCTCCACTTT. The rearrangement uses TRBV6-9 and TRBJ1-6, with D possibly matching TRBD1 (5 bases). The germline gives CDR1 MNHGY, CDR2 SVAAGI. This CDR3 contains 19 residues. V lost 2 bases and J lost 8, with 25 bases in between.